The source of this T cell receptor beta chain is a study of OX40 agonist ivuxolimab in advanced cancers. At the level of the study: Partial responses occurred in three patients (one hepatocellular carcinoma, two cutaneous melanoma).

Findings and caveats of the study: Normalized T-cell clonal expansion was also low in a subset of nonresponders.

Looked up from germline, CDR1 is SGHRS and CDR2 is YFSETQ. Trimming stripped 4 bases from V and 6 bases from J, with 13 bases between. The CDR3 loop spans 14 amino acids. Generated by immunoSEQ multiplex PCR, the TCRdb table keeps only in-frame clones and is missing some. Among 65,000 to 80,000 clones listed, about nine tenths were seen once. In the case of this clone: Its antigen is not identified.

The receptor was isolated from an adult with an advanced solid tumor such as melanoma, head and neck, liver or kidney cancer. Sequenced material: CD4+ or CD8+ T cells sorted from blood, taken in a trial of the OX40 agonist ivuxolimab. The V call is TRBV5-1, the J call TRBJ2-2, with a possible D match to TRBD2 (6 bases). CDR3 DNA: TGCGCCAGCAGCCTACAGTGGGGGGCCGGGGAGCTGTTTTTT. Amino acid sequence: CASSLQWGAGELFF.